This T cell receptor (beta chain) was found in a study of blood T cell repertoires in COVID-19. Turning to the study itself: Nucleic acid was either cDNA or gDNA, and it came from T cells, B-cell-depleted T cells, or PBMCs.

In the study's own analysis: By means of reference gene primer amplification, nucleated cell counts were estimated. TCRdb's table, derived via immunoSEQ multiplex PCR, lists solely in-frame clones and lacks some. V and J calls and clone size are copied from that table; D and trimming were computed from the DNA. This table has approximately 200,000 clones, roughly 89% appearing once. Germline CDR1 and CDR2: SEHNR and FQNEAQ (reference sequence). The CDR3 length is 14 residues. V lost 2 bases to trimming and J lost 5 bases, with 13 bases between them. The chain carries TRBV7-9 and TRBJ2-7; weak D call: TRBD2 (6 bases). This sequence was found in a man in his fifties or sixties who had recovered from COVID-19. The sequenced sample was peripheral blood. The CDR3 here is CASSLRGGGDEQYF. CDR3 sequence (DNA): TGTGCCAGCAGCTTAAGGGGTGGCGGGGACGAGCAGTACTTC.